Listed below are T cell receptor beta chains from one sample, sequenced in a study of blood T cell repertoires in COVID-19. Data came from immunoSEQ multiplex PCR; TCRdb stores just in-frame clones and leaves some out. The sample carries 200,000 to 250,000 clones, approximately 82% recorded once. The sample taken for sequencing was peripheral blood. The receptor set was obtained from a woman of 80 years or more with acute or convalescent COVID-19. CDR3s include the opening cysteine and the closing phenylalanine or tryptophan. D genes are given only for firm matches. Some rows mark clone size as missing; the rest say once, few, many or name a class of expanded clone.

V	size	D	J	DNA	CDR3
TRBV20-1	once	-	TRBJ1-2	TGCAGTGCCAACTCTATTTCTGGCTACACCTTC	CSANSISGYTF
TRBV10-3	-	TRBD2	TRBJ2-3	TGTGCCATCGCCCGGGGACTAGCGGGAGGCACAGATACGCAGTATTTT	CAIARGLAGGTDTQYF
TRBV29-1	-	TRBD2	TRBJ2-7	TGCAGCGTTGACCCTAGCGGGGAATCCTACGAGCAGTACTTC	CSVDPSGESYEQYF
TRBV6-5	-	TRBD1	TRBJ1-5	TGTGCCAGCAGCAAAGACAGGGGTGCAGGGCCCCAGCATTTT	CASSKDRGAGPQHF
TRBV4-2	-	-	TRBJ1-5	TGTGCCAGCAGCCAAGGGTCCGGGAGCGGCAATCAGCCCCAGCATTTT	CASSQGSGSGNQPQHF
TRBV27	-	TRBD2	TRBJ2-1	TGTGCCAGCAAAACTAGCGGGGTGTCTAGTGAGCAGTTCTTC	CASKTSGVSSEQFF
TRBV14	-	-	TRBJ2-3	TGTGCCAGCAGCCCCGGGTCCTCCAGGGGTACGCAGTATTTT	CASSPGSSRGTQYF
TRBV3-1/TRBV3-2	-	TRBD1	TRBJ2-5	TGTGCCAGCAGCCATCACAGGGGGAGGGAGACCCAGTACTTC	CASSHHRGRETQYF
TRBV30	few	-	TRBJ1-5	TGTGCCTGGAGTGTATCGCAGGGATCTTCTAGCAATCAGCCCCAGCATTTT	CAWSVSQGSSSNQPQHF
TRBV30	few	TRBD1	TRBJ1-6	TGTGCCTGGAGTGTACAGGGGACGACAGGATCACCCCTCCACTTT	CAWSVQGTTGSPLHF
TRBV5-1	-	-	TRBJ1-3	TGCGCCAGCAGCTCGGACGGGACTGGAAACACCATATATTTT	CASSSDGTGNTIYF
TRBV5-1	-	TRBD1	TRBJ1-1	TGCGCCAGCAGCTTACAAACAGGGGGAGTCACTGAAGCTTTCTTT	CASSLQTGGVTEAFF
TRBV6-1	-	TRBD1	TRBJ1-2	TGTGCCAGCAGTGATAGGACAGGGGGCAGATATGGCTACACCTTC	CASSDRTGGRYGYTF
TRBV29-1	once	TRBD1	TRBJ1-2	TGCAGCGTGGCATCCGGGACAGGGGCTGGCTACACCTTC	CSVASGTGAGYTF
TRBV7-6	once	TRBD1	TRBJ2-1	TGTGCCAGCAGCCCACCGGGACAGGGGGCGCATGAGCAGTTCTTC	CASSPPGQGAHEQFF
TRBV25-1	many	TRBD2	TRBJ2-7	TGTGCCAGCAGTGATGGGGGTAGCGGGGTTCAGTGGCAGTACTTC	CASSDGGSGVQWQYF
TRBV7-6	-	-	TRBJ1-3	TGTGCCAGCAGCGGAGAGGGCGGCGTTTCTGGAAACACCATATATTTT	CASSGEGGVSGNTIYF
TRBV19	-	-	TRBJ2-6	TGTGCCAGTTTGCGTACTGGGGCCAACGTCCTGACTTTC	CASLRTGANVLTF
TRBV7-2	-	TRBD2	TRBJ2-1	TGTGCCAGCACCTCTAGCGGGGGGCCCTTGGGGGAGTTCTTC	CASTSSGGPLGEFF
TRBV2	-	-	TRBJ1-4	TGTGCCAGCATGGGCAGGGGAAGCATGGAAAAACTGTTTTTT	CASMGRGSMEKLFF
TRBV6-5	-	-	TRBJ1-6	TGTGCCAGCACGCTGGGGGGGTCCTCACCCCTCCACTTT	CASTLGGSSPLHF
TRBV11-3	-	-	TRBJ2-3	TGTGCCAGCAGCTGGTCTAATTCAGATACGCAGTATTTT	CASSWSNSDTQYF
TRBV7-9	-	-	TRBJ1-2	TGTGCCAGCCGAGAAGGGGGACGGAAGACTTATGGCTACACCTTC	CASREGGRKTYGYTF
TRBV2	once	-	TRBJ1-4	TGTGCCAGCAGTTTTGGAGGCACTAATGAAAAACTGTTTTTT	CASSFGGTNEKLFF
TRBV24-1	-	-	TRBJ2-7	TGTGCCACCAGTGATCTACTGACAGACAAAAGACCCTACGAGCAGTACTTC	CATSDLLTDKRPYEQYF
TRBV6-5	-	-	TRBJ1-2	TGTGCCAGCAGCGAGGACAGTGTTAGCGTCTACACCTTC	CASSEDSVSVYTF
TRBV29-1	-	-	TRBJ2-5	TGCAGCGCCCGTTCAGGGGGGTCAGAGACCCAGTACTTC	CSARSGGSETQYF
TRBV10-3	-	-	TRBJ1-5	TGTGCCATCAGTGATGATGGGGCAATTCAGCCCCAGCATTTT	CAISDDGAIQPQHF
TRBV24-1	-	-	TRBJ2-1	TGTGCCACCAGTGATACCTCAGGGAAATCCTACAATGAGCAGTTCTTC	CATSDTSGKSYNEQFF
TRBV30	few	-	TRBJ1-5	TGTGCCTGGAGCCTCAGAAGTTATAGCAATCAGCCCCAGCATTTT	CAWSLRSYSNQPQHF
TRBV2	-	TRBD1	TRBJ2-5	TGTGCCAGCACGTGGGGGACAGCGAAGGGAGAGACCCAGTACTTC	CASTWGTAKGETQYF
TRBV18	-	-	TRBJ1-1	TGTGCCAGCTCCCCGGGTTTTGAGGCTTTCTTT	CASSPGFEAFF
TRBV9	-	-	TRBJ1-3	TGTGCCAGCAGCGTGGGCAGGGGAAACACCATATATTTT	CASSVGRGNTIYF
TRBV12-3/TRBV12-4	few	TRBD1	TRBJ1-2	TGTGCCAGCAGTTTTGAGGGGGCGGGTGGCTACACCTTC	CASSFEGAGGYTF
TRBV6-1	-	-	TRBJ1-6	TGTGCCAGCAGTGAAAACAGGTATAATTCACCCCTCCACTTT	CASSENRYNSPLHF
TRBV9	-	-	TRBJ1-1	TGTGCCAGCAGCGTAGATGAACTACCAAAAACAAACACTGAAGCTTTCTTT	CASSVDELPKTNTEAFF
TRBV5-1	-	-	TRBJ2-7	TGCGCCAGCAGCCCAGGAGGAAGAGGGAGCGACGAGCAGTACTTC	CASSPGGRGSDEQYF